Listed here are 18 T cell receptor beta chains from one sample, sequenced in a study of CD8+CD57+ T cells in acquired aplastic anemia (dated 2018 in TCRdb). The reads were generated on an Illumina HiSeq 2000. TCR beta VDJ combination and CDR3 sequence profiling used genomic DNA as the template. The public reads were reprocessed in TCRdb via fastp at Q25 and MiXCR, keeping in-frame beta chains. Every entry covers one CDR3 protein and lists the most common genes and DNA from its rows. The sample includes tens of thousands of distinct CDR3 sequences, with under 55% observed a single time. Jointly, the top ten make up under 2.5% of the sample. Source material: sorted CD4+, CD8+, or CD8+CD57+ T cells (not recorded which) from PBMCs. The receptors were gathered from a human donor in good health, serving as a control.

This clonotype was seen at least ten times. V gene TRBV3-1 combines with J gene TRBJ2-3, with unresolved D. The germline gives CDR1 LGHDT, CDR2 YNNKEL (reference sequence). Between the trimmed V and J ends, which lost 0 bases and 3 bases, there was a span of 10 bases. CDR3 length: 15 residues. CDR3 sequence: CASSQELGLTDTQYF. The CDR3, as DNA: TGTGCCAGCAGCCAAGAATTGGGGTTGACAGATACGCAGTATTTT.

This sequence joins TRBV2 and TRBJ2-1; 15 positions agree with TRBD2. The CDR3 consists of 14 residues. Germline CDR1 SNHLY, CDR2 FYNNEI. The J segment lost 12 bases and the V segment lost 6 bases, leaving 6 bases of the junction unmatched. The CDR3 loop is CASSSGLAGGRQFF. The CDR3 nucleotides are TGTGCCAGCAGCTCGGGACTAGCGGGAGGTCGGCAGTTCTTC.

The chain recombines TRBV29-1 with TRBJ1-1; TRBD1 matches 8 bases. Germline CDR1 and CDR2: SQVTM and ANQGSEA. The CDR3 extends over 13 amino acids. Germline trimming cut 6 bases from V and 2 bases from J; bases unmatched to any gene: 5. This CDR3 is CSVADRANTEAFF. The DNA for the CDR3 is TGCAGCGTCGCGGACAGGGCCAACACTGAAGCTTTCTTT.

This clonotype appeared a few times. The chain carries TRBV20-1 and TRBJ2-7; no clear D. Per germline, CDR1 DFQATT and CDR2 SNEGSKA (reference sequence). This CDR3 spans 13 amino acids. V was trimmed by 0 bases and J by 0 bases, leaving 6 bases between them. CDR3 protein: CSARDVSSYEQYF. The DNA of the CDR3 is TGCAGTGCTAGAGATGTTAGCTCCTACGAGCAGTACTTC.

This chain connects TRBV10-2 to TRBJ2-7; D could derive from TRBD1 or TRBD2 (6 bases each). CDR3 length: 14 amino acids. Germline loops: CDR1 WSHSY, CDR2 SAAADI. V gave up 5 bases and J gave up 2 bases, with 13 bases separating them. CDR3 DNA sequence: TGCGCCAGCAGTTGGACGGGGGCGACCTACGAGCAGTACTTC. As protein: CASSWTGATYEQYF.

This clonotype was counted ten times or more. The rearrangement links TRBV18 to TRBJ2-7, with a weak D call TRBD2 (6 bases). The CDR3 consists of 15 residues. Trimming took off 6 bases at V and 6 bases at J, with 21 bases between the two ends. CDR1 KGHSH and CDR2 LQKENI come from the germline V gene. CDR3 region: CASSPKLAGLSEQYF. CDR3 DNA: TGTGCCAGCTCCCCGAAACTCGCGGGACTCAGCGAGCAGTACTTC.

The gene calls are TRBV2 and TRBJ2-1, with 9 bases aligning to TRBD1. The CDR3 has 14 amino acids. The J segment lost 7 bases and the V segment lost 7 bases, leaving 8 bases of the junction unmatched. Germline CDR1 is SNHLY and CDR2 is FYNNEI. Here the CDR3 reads CASNYGQGFNEQFF. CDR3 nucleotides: TGTGCCAGCAACTACGGACAGGGGTTTAATGAGCAGTTCTTC.

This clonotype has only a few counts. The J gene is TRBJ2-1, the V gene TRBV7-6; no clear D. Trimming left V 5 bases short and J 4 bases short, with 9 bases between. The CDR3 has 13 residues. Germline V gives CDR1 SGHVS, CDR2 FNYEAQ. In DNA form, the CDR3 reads TGTGCCAGCAGCCCTTCTGCGTACAATGAGCAGTTCTTC. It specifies CASSPSAYNEQFF.

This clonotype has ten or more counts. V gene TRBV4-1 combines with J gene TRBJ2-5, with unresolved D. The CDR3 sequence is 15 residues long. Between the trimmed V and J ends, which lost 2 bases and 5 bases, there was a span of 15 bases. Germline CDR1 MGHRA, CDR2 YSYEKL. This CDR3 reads CASSQLDERYETQYF. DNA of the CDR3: TGCGCCAGCAGCCAACTGGACGAACGGTATGAGACCCAGTACTTC.

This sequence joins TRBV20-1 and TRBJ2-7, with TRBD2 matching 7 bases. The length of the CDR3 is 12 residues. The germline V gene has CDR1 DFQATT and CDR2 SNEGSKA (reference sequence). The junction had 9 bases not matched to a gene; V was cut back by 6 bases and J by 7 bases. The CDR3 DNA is TGCAGTGCCCACAGCGGGACGCGGGAGCAGTACTTC. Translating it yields CSAHSGTREQYF.

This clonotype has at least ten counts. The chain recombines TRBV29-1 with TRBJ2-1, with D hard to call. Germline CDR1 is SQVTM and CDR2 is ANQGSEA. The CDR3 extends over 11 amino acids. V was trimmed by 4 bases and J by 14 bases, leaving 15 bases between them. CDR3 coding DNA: TGCAGCGTTGGGCCCCGTGGAAGTAAGTTCTTC. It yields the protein CSVGPRGSKFF.

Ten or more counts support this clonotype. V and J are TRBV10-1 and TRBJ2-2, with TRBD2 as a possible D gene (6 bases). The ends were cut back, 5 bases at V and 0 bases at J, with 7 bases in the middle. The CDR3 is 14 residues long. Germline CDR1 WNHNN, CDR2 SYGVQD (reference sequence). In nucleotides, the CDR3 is TGCGCCAGCAGTCCGGGAGCGAACACCGGGGAGCTGTTTTTT. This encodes CASSPGANTGELFF.

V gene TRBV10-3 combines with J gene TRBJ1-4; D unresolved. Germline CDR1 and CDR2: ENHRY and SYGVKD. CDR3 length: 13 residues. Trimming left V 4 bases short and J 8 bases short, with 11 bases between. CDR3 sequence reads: CAISGTPGEKLFF. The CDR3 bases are TGTGCCATCAGTGGAACCCCGGGGGAAAAACTGTTTTTT.

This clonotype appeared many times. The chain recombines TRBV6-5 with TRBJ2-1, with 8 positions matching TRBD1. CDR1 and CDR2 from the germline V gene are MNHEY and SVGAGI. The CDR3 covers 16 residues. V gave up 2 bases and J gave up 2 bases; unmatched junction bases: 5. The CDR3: CASSYGGTGPYNEQFF. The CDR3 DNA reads TGTGCCAGCAGTTACGGCGGGACAGGCCCCTACAATGAGCAGTTCTTC.

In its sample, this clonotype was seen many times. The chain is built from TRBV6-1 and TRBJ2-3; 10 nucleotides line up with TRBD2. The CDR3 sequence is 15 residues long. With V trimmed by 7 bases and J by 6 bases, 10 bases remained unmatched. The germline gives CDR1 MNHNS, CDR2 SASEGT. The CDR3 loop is CASKKTSGIGDTQYF. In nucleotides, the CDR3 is TGTGCCAGCAAAAAAACTAGCGGGATTGGCGATACGCAGTATTTT.

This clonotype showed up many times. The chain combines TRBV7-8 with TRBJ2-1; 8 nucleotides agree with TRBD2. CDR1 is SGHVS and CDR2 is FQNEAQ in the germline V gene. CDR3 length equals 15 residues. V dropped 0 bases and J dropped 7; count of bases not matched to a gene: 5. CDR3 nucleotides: TGTGCCAGCAGCTTAGCTAGGACTAGCCGAAATGAGCAGTTCTTC. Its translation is CASSLARTSRNEQFF.

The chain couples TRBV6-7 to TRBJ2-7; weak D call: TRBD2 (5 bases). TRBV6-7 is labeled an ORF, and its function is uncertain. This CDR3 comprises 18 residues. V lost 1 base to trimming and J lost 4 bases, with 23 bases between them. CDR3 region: CASSYFSASSEPPYEQYF. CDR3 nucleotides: TGTGCCAGCAGTTACTTTTCGGCTAGCAGTGAACCGCCATACGAGCAGTACTTC.

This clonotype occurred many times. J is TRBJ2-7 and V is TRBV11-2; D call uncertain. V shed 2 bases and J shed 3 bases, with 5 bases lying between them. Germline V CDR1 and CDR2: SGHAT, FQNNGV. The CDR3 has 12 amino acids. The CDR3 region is CASSLRVYEQYF. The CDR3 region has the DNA TGTGCCAGCAGCTTAAGGGTCTACGAGCAGTACTTC.